The 14 T cell receptor beta chains below come from one sample, sequenced in a study of T-cell reconstitution after alpha-beta-depleted transplantation in children. A TCRbeta library incorporating unique molecular identifiers was prepared. A single record per CDR3 protein comes from TCRdb applying MiXCR to the PCR reads. Among roughly 300,000 distinct CDR3 sequences listed, roughly 12% were seen once. The sequencing used peripheral blood, collected 180 days after TCRalphabeta/CD19-depleted stem cell transplant. These TCRs come from a male patient between 2 and 15 years old who had a stem cell transplant for chronic granulomatous disease, so the T cells may come from the graft donor.

This clonotype has a count of ten or more. The gene calls are TRBV7-2 and TRBJ1-5; D gene ambiguous. The V gene lost 5 bases and the J gene lost 0 bases, with 5 bases spanning the gap. CDR1 is SGHTA, CDR2 FQGNSA, per germline. This CDR3 contains 13 residues. The CDR3 sequence: CASSAYSNQPQHF. The DNA for the CDR3 is TGTGCCAGCAGCGCCTATAGCAATCAGCCCCAGCATTTT.

In this sample, this clonotype turned up many times. The chain combines TRBV15 with TRBJ2-7; D not resolved. Trimming cost V 1 base and J 1 base, with 5 bases left between them. The CDR3 is 13 residues long. CDR1 is LNHNV, CDR2 YYDKDF, per germline (reference sequence). For the CDR3, the DNA is TGTGCCACCAGCAGAGGAGTTTCCTACGAGCAGTACTTC. Its protein is CATSRGVSYEQYF.

This clonotype was found many times. This chain links TRBV5-1 with TRBJ2-4; D is unresolved. Germline assignment: CDR1 SGHRS and CDR2 YFSETQ. Trimming took off 1 base at V and 0 bases at J, with 11 bases between the two ends. The CDR3 covers 16 residues. This CDR3 reads CASSLTASLAKNIQYF. CDR3 bases: TGCGCCAGCAGCTTGACAGCCTCCCTAGCCAAAAACATTCAGTACTTC. Full variable domain (rest looked up from reference TRBV5-1 and TRBJ2-4): KAGVTQTPRYLIKTRGQQVTLSCSPISGHRSVSWYQQTPGQGLQFLFEYFSETQRNKGNFPGRFSGRQFSNSRSEMNVSTLELGDSALYLCASSLTASLAKNIQYFGAGTRLSVL.

This clonotype was detected ten times or more. The chain employs TRBV7-2 and TRBJ2-7; 11 nucleotides match TRBD2. Germline loops: CDR1 SGHTA, CDR2 FQGNSA. This CDR3 has 14 amino acids. V lost 6 bases to trimming and J lost 3 bases; unmatched junction nucleotides: 4. CDR3 in DNA: TGTGCCAGCAGTTCTCTAGCGGGAGGCTACGAGCAGTACTTC. Amino acid sequence: CASSSLAGGYEQYF.

This clonotype was seen repeatedly, ten times or more. This chain uses TRBV5-6 with TRBJ2-1, with D perhaps TRBD1 or TRBD2 (5 bases each). The CDR3 sequence is 13 residues long. Germline CDR1 reads SGHDT; CDR2 reads YYEEEE. V lost 4 bases to trimming and J lost 14 bases, with 19 bases between them. The CDR3 DNA follows: TGTGCCAGCAGCCAAAAGGGGACCGTGGATGAGTTCTTC. Residues: CASSQKGTVDEFF.

This clonotype was counted ten times or more. The J gene is TRBJ2-1, the V gene TRBV5-5; TRBD2 might be the D (5 bases). The germline V gene encodes CDR1 SGHKS and CDR2 YYEKEE (reference sequence). This CDR3 contains 14 residues. With 1 base removed from V and 8 bases from J, the gap between germline ends came to 13 bases. DNA of the CDR3: TGTGCCAGCAGCTTGAGGGTAGCGCTGGATGAGCAGTTCTTC. Translating it yields CASSLRVALDEQFF. The whole variable domain, remainder taken from reference TRBV5-5 and TRBJ2-1, is DAGVTQSPTHLIKTRGQQVTLRCSPISGHKSVSWYQQVLGQGPQFIFQYYEKEERGRGNFPDRFSARQFPNYSSELNVNALLLGDSALYLCASSLRVALDEQFFGPGTRLTVL.

This clonotype was seen many times. The genes are TRBV20-1 and TRBJ1-2, with 8 bases identical to TRBD1. In germline, CDR1 is DFQATT, CDR2 SNEGSKA (reference sequence). The CDR3 is 12 amino acids. V was clipped by 6 bases and J by 6 bases; unmatched bases: 6. CDR3 in DNA: TGCAGTGCGGCGGACAGGGCGGATGGCTACACCTTC. It specifies CSAADRADGYTF.

In its sample, this clonotype was seen many times. This sequence joins TRBV28 and TRBJ2-7; D is possibly TRBD1 or TRBD2 (5 bases each). The V end lost 3 bases, the J end lost 2 bases, and 11 bases lay between the germline ends. The CDR3 runs to 14 residues. The germline gives CDR1 MDHEN, CDR2 SYDVKM. The DNA for the CDR3 is TGTGCCAGCAGTTTTGTTCAGGGAGCCTACGAGCAGTACTTC. It translates to CASSFVQGAYEQYF.

This clonotype came up many times. The gene calls are TRBV5-6 and TRBJ1-4; 7 bases line up with TRBD1. Trimming cost V 4 bases and J 0 bases; bases outside gene matches: 6. The length of the CDR3 is 16 residues. Per the germline V gene, CDR1 is SGHDT and CDR2 is YYEEEE. The CDR3 protein is CASSLGGGATNEKLFF. CDR3 bases: TGTGCCAGCAGCCTTGGAGGGGGCGCAACTAATGAAAAACTGTTTTTT.

This clonotype has at least ten counts. The rearrangement joins TRBV9 to TRBJ2-6; TRBD1 matches at 7 bases. J lost 2 bases, V lost 0 bases, and 2 bases had no gene match. Germline V gives CDR1 SGDLS, CDR2 YYNGEE. This CDR3 region has 16 residues. CDR3: CASSVEGGTGANVLTF. CDR3 nucleotides: TGTGCCAGCAGCGTAGAAGGGGGCACTGGGGCCAACGTCCTGACTTTC.

The sample holds many counts of this clonotype. V and J are TRBV29-1 and TRBJ2-7; 7 nucleotides line up with TRBD1. V shed 2 bases, J shed 0 bases, and the junction held 13 bases outside the gene matches. Germline CDR1 SQVTM, CDR2 ANQGSEA. This CDR3 is built from 17 residues. As DNA, the CDR3 is TGCAGCGTTGAATTCTCTGACACCGGGACAGTCTCCTACGAGCAGTACTTC. It specifies CSVEFSDTGTVSYEQYF.

Ten or more counts support this clonotype. V gene TRBV18 combines with J gene TRBJ2-2; D tentatively fits TRBD1 or TRBD2 (5 bases each). The CDR3 runs to 13 residues. Looked up from germline, CDR1 is KGHSH and CDR2 is LQKENI. V was clipped by 10 bases and J by 7 bases, with 16 bases between them. The CDR3 region is CATSSGPYGELFF. The CDR3 DNA follows: TGTGCCACCTCTTCGGGACCCTACGGGGAGCTGTTTTTT.

This clonotype occurred many times. This chain connects TRBV6-1 to TRBJ2-1; D is unresolved. CDR3 length: 14 residues. From germline, CDR1 is MNHNS and CDR2 SASEGT. Trimming pared 8 bases from V and 8 bases from J, leaving 19 bases between. The DNA of the CDR3 is TGTGCCAGCCGCGGTGTGATAGCTGGCGATGAGCAGTTCTTC. It is translated as CASRGVIAGDEQFF.

There are many counts of this clonotype. The V and J genes are TRBV7-3 and TRBJ2-7; TRBD2 is a possible D gene (6 bases). Trimming left V 4 bases short and J 3 bases short, with 16 bases between. Germline V gives CDR1 SGHTA, CDR2 FQGTGA. The CDR3 covers 15 residues. The CDR3 sequence: CASSSAPGLYYEQYF. The CDR3 DNA sequence: TGTGCCAGCAGCTCAGCCCCGGGACTTTACTACGAGCAGTACTTC.